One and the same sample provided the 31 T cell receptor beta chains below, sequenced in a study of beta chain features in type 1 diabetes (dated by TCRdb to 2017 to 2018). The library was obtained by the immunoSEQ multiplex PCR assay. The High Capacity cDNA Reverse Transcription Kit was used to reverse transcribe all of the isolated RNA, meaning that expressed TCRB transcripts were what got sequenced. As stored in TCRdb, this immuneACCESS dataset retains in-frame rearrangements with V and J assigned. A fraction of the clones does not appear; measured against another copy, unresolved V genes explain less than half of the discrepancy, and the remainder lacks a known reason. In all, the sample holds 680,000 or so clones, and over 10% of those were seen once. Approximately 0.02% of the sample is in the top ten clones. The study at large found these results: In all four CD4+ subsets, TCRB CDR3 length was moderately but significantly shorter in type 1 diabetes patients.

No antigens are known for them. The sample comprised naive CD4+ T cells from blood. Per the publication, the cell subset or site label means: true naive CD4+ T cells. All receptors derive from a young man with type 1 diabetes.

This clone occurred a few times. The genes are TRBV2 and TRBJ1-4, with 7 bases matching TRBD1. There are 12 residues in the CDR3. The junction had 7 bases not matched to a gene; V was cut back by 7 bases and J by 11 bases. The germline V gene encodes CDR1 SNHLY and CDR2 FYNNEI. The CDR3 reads CASNRDSWKLFF. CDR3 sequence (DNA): TGTGCCAGCAATCGGGACAGTTGGAAACTGTTTTTT. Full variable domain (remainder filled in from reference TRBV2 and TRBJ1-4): EPEVTQTPSHQVTQMGQEVILRCVPISNHLYFYWYRQILGQKVEFLVSFYNNEISEKSEIFDDQFSVERPDGSNFTLKIRSTKLEDSAMYFCASNRDSWKLFFGSGTQLSVL.

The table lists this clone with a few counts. The CDR3 region has the DNA TGTGCCTGGAGTGTATCTAAGCGGGAGCAGTACTTC. As protein: CAWSVSKREQYF. The rearrangement uses TRBV30 and TRBJ2-7; weak D call: TRBD2 (5 bases). Germline CDR1 and CDR2: GTSNPN and SVGIG (reference sequence). CDR3 length: 12 residues. The V end was cut by 0 bases, the J end by 7 bases, with 10 bases between.

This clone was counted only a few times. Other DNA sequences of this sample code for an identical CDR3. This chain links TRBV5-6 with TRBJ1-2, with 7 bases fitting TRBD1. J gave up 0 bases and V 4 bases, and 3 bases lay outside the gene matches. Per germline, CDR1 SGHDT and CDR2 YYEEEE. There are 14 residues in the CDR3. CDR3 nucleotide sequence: TGTGCCAGCAGCCTGGGACAGCCTAACTATGGCTACACCTTC. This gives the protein CASSLGQPNYGYTF.

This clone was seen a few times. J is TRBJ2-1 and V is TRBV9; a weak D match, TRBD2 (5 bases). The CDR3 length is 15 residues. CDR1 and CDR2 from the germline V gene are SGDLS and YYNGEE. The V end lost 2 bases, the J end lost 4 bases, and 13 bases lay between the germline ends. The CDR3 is CASSVSSGSYNEQFF. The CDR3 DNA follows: TGTGCCAGCAGCGTCAGTTCGGGGTCTTACAATGAGCAGTTCTTC. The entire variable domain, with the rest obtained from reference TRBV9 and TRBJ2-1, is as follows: DSGVTQTPKHLITATGQRVTLRCSPRSGDLSVYWYQQSLDQGLQFLIQYYNGEERAKGNILERFSAQQFPDLHSELNLSSLELGDSALYFCASSVSSGSYNEQFFGPGTRLTVL.

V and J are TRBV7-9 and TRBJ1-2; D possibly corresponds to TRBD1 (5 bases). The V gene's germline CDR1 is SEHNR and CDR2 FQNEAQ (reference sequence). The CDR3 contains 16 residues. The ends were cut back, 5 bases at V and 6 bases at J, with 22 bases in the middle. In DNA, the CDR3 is TGTGCCAGCAGCCCCTACCCGGACAACGATCCCAATGGCTACACCTTC. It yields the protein CASSPYPDNDPNGYTF.

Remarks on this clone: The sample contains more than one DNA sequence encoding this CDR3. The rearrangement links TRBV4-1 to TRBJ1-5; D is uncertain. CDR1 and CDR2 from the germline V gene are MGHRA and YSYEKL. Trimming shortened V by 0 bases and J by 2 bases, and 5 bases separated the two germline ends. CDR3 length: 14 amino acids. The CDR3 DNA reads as TGCGCCAGCAGCCAAGAGCCTGGCAATCAGCCCCAGCATTTT. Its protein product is CASSQEPGNQPQHF.

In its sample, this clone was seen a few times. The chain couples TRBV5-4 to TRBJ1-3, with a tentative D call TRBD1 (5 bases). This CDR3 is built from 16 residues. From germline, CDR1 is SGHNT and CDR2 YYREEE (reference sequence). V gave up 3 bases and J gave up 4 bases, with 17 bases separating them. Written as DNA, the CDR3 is TGTGCCAGCAGCTCGGCGAGGCAGGGCGGGGGAAACACCATATATTTT. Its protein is CASSSARQGGGNTIYF.

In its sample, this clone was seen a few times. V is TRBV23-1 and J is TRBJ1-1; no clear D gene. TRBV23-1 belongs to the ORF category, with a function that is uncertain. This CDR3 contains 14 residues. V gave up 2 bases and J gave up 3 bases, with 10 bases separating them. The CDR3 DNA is TGCGCCAGCAGTCAAGGAATTCAGGACACTGAAGCTTTCTTT. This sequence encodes CASSQGIQDTEAFF.

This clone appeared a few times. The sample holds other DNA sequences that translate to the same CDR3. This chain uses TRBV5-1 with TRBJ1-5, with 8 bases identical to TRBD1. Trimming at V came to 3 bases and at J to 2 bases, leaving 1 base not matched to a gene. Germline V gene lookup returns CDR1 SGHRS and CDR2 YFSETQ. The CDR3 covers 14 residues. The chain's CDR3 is CASSSGQGNQPQHF. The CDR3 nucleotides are TGCGCCAGCAGCTCGGGACAGGGCAATCAGCCCCAGCATTTT.

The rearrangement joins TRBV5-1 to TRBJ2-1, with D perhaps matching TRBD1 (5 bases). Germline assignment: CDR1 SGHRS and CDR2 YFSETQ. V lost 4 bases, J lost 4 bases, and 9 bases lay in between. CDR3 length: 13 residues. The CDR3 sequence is CASSEDNYNEQFF. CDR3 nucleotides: TGCGCCAGCAGCGAGGACAATTACAATGAGCAGTTCTTC.

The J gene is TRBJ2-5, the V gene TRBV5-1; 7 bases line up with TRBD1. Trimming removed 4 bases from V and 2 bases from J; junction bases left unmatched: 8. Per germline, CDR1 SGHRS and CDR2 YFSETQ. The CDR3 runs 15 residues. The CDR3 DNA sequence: TGCGCCAGCAGCCCGGGGACAGCGACACAAGAGACCCAGTACTTC. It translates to CASSPGTATQETQYF. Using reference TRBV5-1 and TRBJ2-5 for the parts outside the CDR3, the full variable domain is KAGVTQTPRYLIKTRGQQVTLSCSPISGHRSVSWYQQTPGQGLQFLFEYFSETQRNKGNFPGRFSGRQFSNSRSEMNVSTLELGDSALYLCASSPGTATQETQYFGPGTRLLVL.

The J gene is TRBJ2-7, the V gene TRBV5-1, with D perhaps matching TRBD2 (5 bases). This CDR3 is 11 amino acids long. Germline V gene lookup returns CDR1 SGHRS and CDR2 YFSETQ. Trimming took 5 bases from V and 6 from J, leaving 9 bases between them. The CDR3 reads CASRLEVEQYF. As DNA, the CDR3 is TGCGCCAGCAGACTGGAGGTCGAGCAGTACTTC.

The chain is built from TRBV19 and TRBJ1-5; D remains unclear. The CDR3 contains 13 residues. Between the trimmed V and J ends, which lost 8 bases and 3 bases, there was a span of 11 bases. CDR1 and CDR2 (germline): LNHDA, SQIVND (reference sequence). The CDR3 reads CASGDQTNQPQHF. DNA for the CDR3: TGTGCCAGTGGAGACCAGACCAATCAGCCCCAGCATTTT.

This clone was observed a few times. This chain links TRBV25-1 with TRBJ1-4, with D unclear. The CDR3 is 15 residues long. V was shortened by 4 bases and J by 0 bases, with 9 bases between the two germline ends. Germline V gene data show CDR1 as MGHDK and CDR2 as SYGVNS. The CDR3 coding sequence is TGTGCCAGCAGTGGCCTCGGGACAACTAATGAAAAACTGTTTTTT. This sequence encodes CASSGLGTTNEKLFF.

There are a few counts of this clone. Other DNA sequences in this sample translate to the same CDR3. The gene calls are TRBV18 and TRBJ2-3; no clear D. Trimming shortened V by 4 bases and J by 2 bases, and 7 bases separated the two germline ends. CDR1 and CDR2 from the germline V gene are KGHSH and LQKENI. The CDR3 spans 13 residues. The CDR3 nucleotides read TGTGCCAGCTCACTGGGCTCCACAGATACGCAGTATTTT. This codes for CASSLGSTDTQYF. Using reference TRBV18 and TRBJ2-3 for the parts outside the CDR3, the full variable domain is NAGVMQNPRHLVRRRGQEARLRCSPMKGHSHVYWYRQLPEEGLKFMVYLQKENIIDESGMPKERFSAEFPKEGPSILRIQQVVRGDSAAYFCASSLGSTDTQYFGPGTRLTVL.

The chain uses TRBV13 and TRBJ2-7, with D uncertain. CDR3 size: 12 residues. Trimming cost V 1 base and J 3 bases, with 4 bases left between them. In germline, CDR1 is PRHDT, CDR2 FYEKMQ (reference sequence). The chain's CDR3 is CASSLVSYEQYF. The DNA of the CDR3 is TGTGCCAGCAGCTTAGTCAGCTACGAGCAGTACTTC.

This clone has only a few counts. Here the CDR3 DNA reads TGCGCCAGCAGCCAAGCAGTAGGGGAAAAACTGTTTTTT. Translated, it gives CASSQAVGEKLFF. The rearrangement uses TRBV4-1 and TRBJ1-4; D not resolved. V shed 1 base and J shed 8 bases, with 8 bases lying between them. Germline assignment: CDR1 MGHRA and CDR2 YSYEKL. This CDR3 contains 13 residues.

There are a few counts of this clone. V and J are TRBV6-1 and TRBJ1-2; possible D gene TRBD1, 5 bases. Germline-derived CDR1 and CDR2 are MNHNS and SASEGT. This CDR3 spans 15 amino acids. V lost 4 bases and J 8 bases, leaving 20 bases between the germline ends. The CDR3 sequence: CASSVTAGEKGGYTF. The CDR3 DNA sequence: TGTGCCAGCAGTGTCACGGCGGGGGAGAAGGGAGGCTACACCTTC.

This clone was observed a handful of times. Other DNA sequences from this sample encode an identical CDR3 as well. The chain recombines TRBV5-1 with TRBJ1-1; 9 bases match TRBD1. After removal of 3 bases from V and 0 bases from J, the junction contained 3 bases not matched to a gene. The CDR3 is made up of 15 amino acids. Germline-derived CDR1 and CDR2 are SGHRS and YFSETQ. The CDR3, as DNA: TGCGCCAGCAGCTCCGGGACAGGGATGAACACTGAAGCTTTCTTT. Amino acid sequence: CASSSGTGMNTEAFF.

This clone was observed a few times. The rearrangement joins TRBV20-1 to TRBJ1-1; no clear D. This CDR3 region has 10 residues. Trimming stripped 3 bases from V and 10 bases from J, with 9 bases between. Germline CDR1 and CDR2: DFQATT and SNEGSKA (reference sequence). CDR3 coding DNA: TGCAGTGCTAGGGGAGGCCGAGCTTTCTTT. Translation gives CSARGGRAFF.

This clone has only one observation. CDR3 nucleotides: TGTGCCAGTAGTATAGCCAGGGTGAGCAATCAGCCCCAGCATTTT. Encoded protein: CASSIARVSNQPQHF. This chain connects TRBV19 to TRBJ1-5; possible D gene TRBD1, 5 bases. Trimming cost V 1 base and J 1 base, with 8 bases left between them. The germline CDR1 and CDR2 sequences are LNHDA and SQIVND (reference sequence). This CDR3 has 15 amino acids.

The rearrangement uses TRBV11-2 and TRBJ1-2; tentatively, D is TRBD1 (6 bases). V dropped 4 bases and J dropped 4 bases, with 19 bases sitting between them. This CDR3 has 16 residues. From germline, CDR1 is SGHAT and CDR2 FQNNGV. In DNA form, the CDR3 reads TGTGCCAGCAGCTCCCCCGGGGAGGGGGTCGGCTATGGCTACACCTTC. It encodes CASSSPGEGVGYGYTF.

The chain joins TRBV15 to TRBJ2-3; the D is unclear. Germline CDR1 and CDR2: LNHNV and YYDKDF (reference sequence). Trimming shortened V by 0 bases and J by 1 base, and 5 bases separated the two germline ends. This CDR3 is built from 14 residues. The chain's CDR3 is CATSRDQGTDTQYF. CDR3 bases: TGTGCCACCAGCAGAGACCAGGGCACAGATACGCAGTATTTT.

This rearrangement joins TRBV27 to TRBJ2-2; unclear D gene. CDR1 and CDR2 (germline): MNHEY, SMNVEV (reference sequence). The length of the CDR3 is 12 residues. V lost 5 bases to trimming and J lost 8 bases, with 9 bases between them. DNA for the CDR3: TGTGCCAGCAGTCCCCTCCGGGGGGAGCTGTTTTTT. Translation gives CASSPLRGELFF.

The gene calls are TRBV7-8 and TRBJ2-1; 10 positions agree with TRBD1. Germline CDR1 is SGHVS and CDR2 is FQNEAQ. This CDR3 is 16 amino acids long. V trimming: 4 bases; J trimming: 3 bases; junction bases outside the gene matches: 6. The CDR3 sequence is CASSWSGTGDYNEQFF. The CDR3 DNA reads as TGTGCCAGCAGCTGGTCCGGGACAGGGGACTACAATGAGCAGTTCTTC. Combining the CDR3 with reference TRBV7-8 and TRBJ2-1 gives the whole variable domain GAGVSQSPRYKVAKRGQDVALRCDPISGHVSLFWYQQALGQGPEFLTYFQNEAQLDKSGLPSDRFFAERPEGSVSTLKIQRTQQEDSAVYLCASSWSGTGDYNEQFFGPGTRLTVL.

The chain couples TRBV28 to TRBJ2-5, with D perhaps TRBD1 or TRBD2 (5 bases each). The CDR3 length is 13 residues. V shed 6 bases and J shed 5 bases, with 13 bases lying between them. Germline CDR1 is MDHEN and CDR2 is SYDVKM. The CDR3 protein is CASRGRLYETQYF. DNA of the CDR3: TGTGCCAGCAGGGGACGTCTTTACGAGACCCAGTACTTC.

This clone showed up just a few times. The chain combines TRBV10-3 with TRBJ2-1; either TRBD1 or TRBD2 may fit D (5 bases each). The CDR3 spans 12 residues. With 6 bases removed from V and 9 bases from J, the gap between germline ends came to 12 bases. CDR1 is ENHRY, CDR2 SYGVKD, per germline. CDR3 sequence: CAISGTSGEQFF. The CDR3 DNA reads TGTGCCATCAGCGGGACGTCGGGTGAGCAGTTCTTC.

For the CDR3, the DNA is TGTGCCAGCAGCTTATCTATGGCGAACACTGAAGCTTTCTTT. Amino acids: CASSLSMANTEAFF. The rearrangement uses TRBV11-2 and TRBJ1-1; D gene unclear. Germline assignment: CDR1 SGHAT and CDR2 FQNNGV. The V and J ends lost 2 bases and 1 base respectively, with 8 bases between them. The CDR3 is 14 amino acids. Full variable domain (missing parts from reference TRBV11-2 and TRBJ1-1): EAGVAQSPRYKIIEKRQSVAFWCNPISGHATLYWYQQILGQGPKLLIQFQNNGVVDDSQLPKDRFSAERLKGVDSTLKIQPAKLEDSAVYLCASSLSMANTEAFFGQGTRLTVV.

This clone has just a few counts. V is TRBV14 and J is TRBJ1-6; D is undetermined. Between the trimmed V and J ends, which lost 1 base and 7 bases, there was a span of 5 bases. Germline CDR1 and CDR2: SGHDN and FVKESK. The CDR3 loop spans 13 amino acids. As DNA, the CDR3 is TGTGCCAGCAGCCAAGTTCTCAATTCACCCCTCCACTTT. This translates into CASSQVLNSPLHF.

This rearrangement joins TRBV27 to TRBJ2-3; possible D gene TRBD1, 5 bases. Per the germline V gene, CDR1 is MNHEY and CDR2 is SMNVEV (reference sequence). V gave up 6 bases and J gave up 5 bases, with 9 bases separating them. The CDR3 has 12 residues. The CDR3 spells CASSLDRDTQYF. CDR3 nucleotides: TGTGCCAGCAGCCTCGACAGAGATACGCAGTATTTT.

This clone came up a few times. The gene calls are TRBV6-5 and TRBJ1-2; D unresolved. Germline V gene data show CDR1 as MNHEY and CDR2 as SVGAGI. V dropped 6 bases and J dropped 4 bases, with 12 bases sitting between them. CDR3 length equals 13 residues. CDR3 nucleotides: TGTGCCAGCAGGGCTATTTCGGCCTATGGCTACACCTTC. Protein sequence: CASRAISAYGYTF.